This entry lists 30 T cell receptor beta chains sequenced from one sample in a study of T cells in Graves' hyperthyroidism and ophthalmopathy. TCR beta CDR3 region amplification was performed from RNA transcripts. Using the HTBI primer set, a first-round RT-PCR was run on the TCR CDR3. TCRdb redid the calling of the multiplex PCR reads with MiXCR, one entry per CDR3 protein. The sample has about 400,000 distinct CDR3 sequences, approximately 13% seen once. The specimen was blood. The receptor source for this set is a woman aged 18-29 years with Graves' hyperthyroidism.

The chain couples TRBV11-1 to TRBJ2-1, with 9 positions matching TRBD2. J gave up 7 bases and V 3 bases, and 4 bases lay outside the gene matches. The CDR3 has 14 residues. The germline CDR1 and CDR2 sequences are SGHAT and FQDESV (reference sequence). CDR3 residues: CASSFSLAGNEQFF. The CDR3 DNA is TGTGCCAGCAGCTTCTCTCTAGCGGGAAATGAGCAGTTCTTC.

In its sample, this clonotype was seen many times. This chain joins TRBV28 and TRBJ1-1; D remains ambiguous. CDR1 MDHEN and CDR2 SYDVKM come from the germline V gene. Trimming stripped 3 bases from V and 3 bases from J, with 11 bases between. CDR3 length: 14 residues. DNA of the CDR3: TGTGCCAGCAGTTTGTGGGGTGGGGACACTGAAGCTTTCTTT. Translating gives CASSLWGGDTEAFF.

This clonotype was recorded many times. This chain links TRBV11-2 with TRBJ2-3; D possibly corresponds to TRBD1 (5 bases). Trimming pared 1 base from V and 3 bases from J, leaving 11 bases between. The CDR3 extends over 15 amino acids. The germline gives CDR1 SGHAT, CDR2 FQNNGV. CDR3 region: CASSLGGSPTDTQYF. The CDR3 nucleotides read TGTGCCAGCAGCTTAGGGGGCAGTCCTACAGATACGCAGTATTTT.

The V call is TRBV6-2 or TRBV6-3, the J call TRBJ1-6; D gene ambiguous. V shed 5 bases and J shed 0 bases, with 11 bases lying between them. From germline, CDR1 is MNHEY and CDR2 SVGEGT. The CDR3 length is 16 residues. The CDR3 is CASSDGRSSYNSPLHF. Here the CDR3 DNA reads TGTGCCAGCAGTGACGGCCGGAGCTCCTATAATTCACCCCTCCACTTT.

J is TRBJ2-3 and V is TRBV9, with D possibly matching TRBD2 (7 bases). Per germline, CDR1 SGDLS and CDR2 YYNGEE. This CDR3 has 14 amino acids. V was pared by 0 bases and J by 6 bases, with 11 bases between. The CDR3 region has the DNA TGTGCCAGCAGCGTAGTTGGGGGGGCCGATACGCAGTATTTT. This encodes CASSVVGGADTQYF.

This clonotype has a count of ten or more. V usage is TRBV30 and J usage is TRBJ1-2; D call uncertain. V dropped 4 bases and J dropped 2 bases, with 8 bases sitting between them. This CDR3 has 12 residues. Germline assignment: CDR1 GTSNPN and CDR2 SVGIG (reference sequence). The CDR3 protein is CAWMGENYGYTF. The CDR3, as DNA: TGTGCCTGGATGGGCGAGAACTATGGCTACACCTTC. The full variable domain, its missing parts supplied by reference TRBV30 and TRBJ1-2, is SQTIHQWPATLVQPVGSPLSLECTVEGTSNPNLYWYRQAAGRGLQLLFYSVGIGQISSEVPQNLSASRPQDRQFILSSKKLLLSDSGFYLCAWMGENYGYTFGSGTRLTVV.

This clonotype was seen ten or more times. The chain is built from TRBV6-1 and TRBJ2-2; 9 bases are shared with TRBD1. V was pared by 1 base and J by 7 bases, with 1 base of the junction left unmatched. The CDR3 sequence is 14 residues long. From germline, CDR1 is MNHNS and CDR2 SASEGT. The CDR3 coding sequence is TGTGCCAGCAGTGAAGGGACAGGGGTCGGGGAGCTGTTTTTT. This gives the protein CASSEGTGVGELFF.

This clonotype was seen more than once but under ten times. The rearrangement joins TRBV28 to TRBJ2-5, with TRBD1 matching over 7 bases. Germline CDR1 and CDR2: MDHEN and SYDVKM. After removal of 6 bases from V and 4 bases from J, the junction contained 11 bases not matched to a gene. The CDR3 is 15 amino acids. The CDR3 sequence is CASSPRWTGAETQYF. As DNA, the CDR3 is TGTGCCAGCAGCCCCAGGTGGACAGGCGCAGAGACCCAGTACTTC.

This clonotype was seen repeatedly, ten times or more. The chain recombines TRBV6-1 with TRBJ1-5; no firm D call. This CDR3 has 12 amino acids. Germline lookup yields CDR1 MNHNS and CDR2 SASEGT. V was pared by 2 bases and J by 4 bases, with 3 bases between. CDR3 DNA: TGTGCCAGCAGTGAAAATAATCAGCCCCAGCATTTT. The encoded protein is CASSENNQPQHF.

The sample holds a few counts of this clonotype. The chain couples TRBV18 to TRBJ1-2; 9 nucleotides match TRBD1. The CDR3 extends over 16 amino acids. Germline V gene lookup returns CDR1 KGHSH and CDR2 LQKENI. V gave up 6 bases and J gave up 6 bases; unmatched junction bases: 14. CDR3 loop: CASSQLPGQGVHGYTF. The CDR3 DNA sequence: TGTGCCAGCTCGCAACTTCCGGGACAGGGAGTTCATGGCTACACCTTC.

In this sample, this clonotype turned up many times. V is TRBV19 and J is TRBJ1-1; 9 bases agree with TRBD1. Losses at the gene ends were 0 bases for V and 10 bases for J; bases not matched to a gene: 6. This CDR3 is 14 amino acids long. Germline V lookup: CDR1 LNHDA, CDR2 SQIVND (reference sequence). CDR3 sequence (DNA): TGTGCCAGTAGTATAGAATCGACGGGACAGGGAGCTTTCTTT. Its translation is CASSIESTGQGAFF.

The CDR3 sequence is CASSLASLTLLSQAGELFF. Here the CDR3 DNA reads TGTGCCAGCAGCTTAGCGTCCTTGACTCTTTTATCGCAGGCCGGGGAGCTGTTTTTT. The genes are TRBV11-2 and TRBJ2-2, with D unresolved. Trimming took 1 base from V and 6 from J, leaving 24 bases between them. In germline, CDR1 is SGHAT, CDR2 FQNNGV. This CDR3 is built from 19 residues.

In its sample, this clonotype was seen many times. CDR3 loop: CASSQGGGGGGTGELFF. Written as DNA, the CDR3 is TGTGCCAGCAGCCAAGGGGGCGGAGGGGGCGGCACCGGGGAGCTGTTTTTT. The V and J genes are TRBV3-1 and TRBJ2-2, with D tentatively TRBD1 (7 bases). The germline V gene encodes CDR1 LGHDT and CDR2 YNNKEL (reference sequence). The germline V and J ends were trimmed by 1 base and 4 bases, with 16 bases remaining between them. CDR3 length: 17 amino acids.

This clonotype occurred many times. The chain employs TRBV5-6 and TRBJ1-5; 9 bases fit TRBD1. Germline loops: CDR1 SGHDT, CDR2 YYEEEE. With V trimmed by 4 bases and J by 0 bases, 8 bases remained unmatched. This CDR3 has 17 residues. In nucleotides, the CDR3 is TGTGCCAGCAGCGACTTCGGGACAGGGATTAGCAATCAGCCCCAGCATTTT. This sequence encodes CASSDFGTGISNQPQHF.

This clonotype came up many times. The chain is built from TRBV11-1 and TRBJ2-3; D gene unclear. From germline, CDR1 is SGHAT and CDR2 FQDESV (reference sequence). The CDR3 is made up of 14 amino acids. Trimming took off 6 bases at V and 2 bases at J, with 12 bases between the two ends. CDR3 loop: CASRFRAHTDTQYF. The CDR3, as DNA: TGTGCCAGCAGGTTCCGGGCTCACACAGATACGCAGTATTTT. The whole variable domain, remainder taken from reference TRBV11-1 and TRBJ2-3, is EAEVAQSPRYKITEKSQAVAFWCDPISGHATLYWYRQILGQGPELLVQFQDESVVDDSQLPKDRFSAERLKGVDSTLKIQPAELGDSAMYLCASRFRAHTDTQYFGPGTRLTVL.

There are many counts of this clonotype. The chain joins TRBV2 to TRBJ1-2; 10 bases agree with TRBD1. V dropped 11 bases and J dropped 7; count of bases not matched to a gene: 10. CDR3 length: 13 amino acids. Germline lookup yields CDR1 SNHLY and CDR2 FYNNEI. Written as DNA, the CDR3 is TGTGCCGGCCGGGACAGGGGTCGAGTTGGCTACACCTTC. It is translated as CAGRDRGRVGYTF.

This clonotype appeared a few times. A junction boundary mismatches the germline segment, possibly from a read error. The chain recombines TRBV7-7 with TRBJ2-2; D uncertain. CDR1 SSHAT and CDR2 FNYEAQ come from the germline V gene (reference sequence). The CDR3 has 15 residues. CDR3: CASSPSVGFTGELFF. CDR3 nucleotide sequence: TGTGCTAGCAGCCCCTCCGTGGGATTCACCGGGGAGCTGTTTTTT. Filled out from reference TRBV7-7 and TRBJ2-2, the complete variable domain reads GAGVSQSPRYKVTKRGQDVTLRCDPISSHATLYWYQQALGQGPEFLTYFNYEAQPDKSGLPSDRFSAERPEGSISTLTIQRTEQRDSAMYRCASSPSVGFTGELFFGEGSRLTVL.

There are many counts of this clonotype. The chain carries TRBV13 and TRBJ2-7; tentatively, D is TRBD2 (6 bases). CDR1 is PRHDT, CDR2 FYEKMQ, per germline (reference sequence). The CDR3 has 12 amino acids. The germline V and J ends were trimmed by 5 bases and 7 bases, with 12 bases remaining between them. The CDR3 DNA follows: TGTGCCAGCAGCGGGGAGGACGGGGAGCAGTACTTC. The encoded protein is CASSGEDGEQYF.

This clonotype showed up many times. The V call is TRBV12-5, the J call TRBJ1-2; D is unclear. This CDR3 has 12 residues. V dropped 3 bases and J dropped 8 bases, with 10 bases sitting between them. Germline V gives CDR1 LGHNT, CDR2 FRNRAP. CDR3 loop: CASGFSTYGYTF. CDR3 coding DNA: TGTGCTAGTGGTTTTTCGACGTACGGCTACACCTTC.

In its sample, this clonotype was seen once. It may be a read error: a sequence one base away is much more abundant. This rearrangement joins TRBV2 to TRBJ2-2; 9 bases agree with TRBD1. Germline CDR1 is SNHLY and CDR2 is FYNNEI. The CDR3 extends over 14 amino acids. The CDR3 coding sequence is TGTGCCAGCAGGTGGACAGGGGACACCAGGGAGCTGTTTTTT. Its translation is CASRWTGDTRELFF.

This clonotype was seen repeatedly, ten times or more. This chain uses TRBV7-9 with TRBJ1-2; D may be TRBD1 (6 bases). The ends were cut back, 5 bases at V and 0 bases at J, with 13 bases in the middle. The germline CDR1 and CDR2 sequences are SEHNR and FQNEAQ (reference sequence). The CDR3 consists of 15 residues. CDR3 nucleotide sequence: TGTGCCAGCAGCCCACCGGGACACACTAACTATGGCTACACCTTC. This encodes CASSPPGHTNYGYTF.

This clonotype was counted a few times. This chain uses TRBV6-2 or TRBV6-3 with TRBJ1-2, with 7 nucleotides matching TRBD1. The CDR3 extends over 13 amino acids. Unmatched junction bases numbered 9, after V lost 6 bases and J lost 8 bases. Per germline, CDR1 MNHEY and CDR2 SVGEGT. CDR3 sequence: CASRPQGSEGYTF. The DNA of the CDR3 is TGTGCCAGCAGACCACAGGGGTCAGAGGGCTACACCTTC.

This clonotype has ten or more counts. This chain links TRBV5-1 with TRBJ1-2; no clear D gene. CDR1 is SGHRS and CDR2 is YFSETQ in the germline V gene. Deletions cut 5 bases from V and 1 base from J, with 9 bases between. The CDR3 sequence is 13 residues long. The CDR3 DNA sequence: TGCGCCAGCAGTTGGGATAATAACTATGGCTACACCTTC. Protein: CASSWDNNYGYTF.

The sample holds many counts of this clonotype. This chain uses TRBV28 with TRBJ1-5; maybe TRBD1 (6 bases). The CDR3 is 15 residues long. The V gene's germline CDR1 is MDHEN and CDR2 SYDVKM. Trimming took off 2 bases at V and 0 bases at J, with 8 bases between the two ends. The CDR3 DNA is TGTGCCAGCAGTTTAACAGGGATTAGCAATCAGCCCCAGCATTTT. Its translation: CASSLTGISNQPQHF.

This clonotype has at least ten counts. This sequence joins TRBV28 and TRBJ1-5, with D possibly being TRBD1 (5 bases). The V end lost 5 bases, the J end lost 4 bases, and 21 bases lay between the germline ends. Germline CDR1 is MDHEN and CDR2 is SYDVKM. This CDR3 is 17 amino acids long. CDR3 sequence: CASSPLGGDRWNQPQHF. In DNA, the CDR3 is TGTGCCAGCAGTCCCCTTGGGGGGGATAGGTGGAATCAGCCCCAGCATTTT.

Here the CDR3 DNA reads TGTGCCAGCAGCACCCGACAGGGGGGCCCTAGCTCCTACAATGAGCAGTTCTTC. Its translation is CASSTRQGGPSSYNEQFF. This rearrangement joins TRBV9 to TRBJ2-1, with 9 bases that match TRBD1. J lost 0 bases, V lost 4 bases, and 11 bases had no gene match. The germline V gene has CDR1 SGDLS and CDR2 YYNGEE. This CDR3 spans 18 amino acids.

In its sample, this clonotype was seen many times. This sequence joins TRBV6-2 or TRBV6-3 and TRBJ2-3, with 10 bases identical to TRBD2. V trimming: 5 bases; J trimming: 5 bases; junction bases outside the gene matches: 7. Per the germline V gene, CDR1 is MNHEY and CDR2 is SVGEGT. This CDR3 is built from 15 residues. In nucleotides, the CDR3 is TGTGCCAGCAGTACACTAGCGGGACGCAGAGATACGCAGTATTTT. Translating gives CASSTLAGRRDTQYF.

This clonotype has at least ten counts. The chain links TRBV5-4 to TRBJ1-1; D is unclear. The germline CDR1 and CDR2 sequences are SGHNT and YYREEE (reference sequence). This CDR3 spans 15 amino acids. V was shortened by 4 bases and J by 0 bases, with 13 bases between the two germline ends. The CDR3 DNA reads TGTGCCAGCAGCCCTCGGGAGTCAATGAACACTGAAGCTTTCTTT. Amino acid sequence: CASSPRESMNTEAFF.

This clonotype was counted between two and nine times. The chain combines TRBV29-1 with TRBJ2-1; D is unclear. Germline V lookup: CDR1 SQVTM, CDR2 ANQGSEA. V dropped 3 bases and J dropped 3 bases, with 15 bases sitting between them. The CDR3 extends over 15 amino acids. CDR3 sequence (DNA): TGCAGCGTTGATGTCCCTGGATCGATCTACAATGAGCAGTTCTTC. Translation gives CSVDVPGSIYNEQFF.

This clonotype was seen at least ten times. The chain is built from TRBV2 and TRBJ2-1; 9 bases agree with TRBD2. Germline CDR1 and CDR2: SNHLY and FYNNEI. V dropped 4 bases and J dropped 5; count of bases not matched to a gene: 6. The CDR3 consists of 15 residues. CDR3 region: CASSAALAGNNEQFF. The CDR3 region has the DNA TGTGCCAGCAGTGCCGCACTAGCGGGCAACAATGAGCAGTTCTTC.